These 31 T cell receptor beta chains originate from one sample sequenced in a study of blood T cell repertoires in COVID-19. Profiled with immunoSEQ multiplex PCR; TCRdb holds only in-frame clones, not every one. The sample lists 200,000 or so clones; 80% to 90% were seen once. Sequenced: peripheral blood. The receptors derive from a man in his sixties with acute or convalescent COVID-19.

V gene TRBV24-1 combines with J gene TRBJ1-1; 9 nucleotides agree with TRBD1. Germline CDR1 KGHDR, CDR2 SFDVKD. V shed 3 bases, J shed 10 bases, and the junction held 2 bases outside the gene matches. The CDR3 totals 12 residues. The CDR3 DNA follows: TGTGCCACCAGTGATGGGACAGGGCGAGCTTTCTTT. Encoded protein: CATSDGTGRAFF.

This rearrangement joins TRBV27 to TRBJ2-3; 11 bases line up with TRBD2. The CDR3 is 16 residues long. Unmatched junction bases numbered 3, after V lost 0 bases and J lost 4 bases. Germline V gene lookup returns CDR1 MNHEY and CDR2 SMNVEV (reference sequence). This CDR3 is CASSLSASGRSDTQYF. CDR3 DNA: TGTGCCAGCAGTTTATCGGCTAGCGGGAGGTCAGATACGCAGTATTTT.

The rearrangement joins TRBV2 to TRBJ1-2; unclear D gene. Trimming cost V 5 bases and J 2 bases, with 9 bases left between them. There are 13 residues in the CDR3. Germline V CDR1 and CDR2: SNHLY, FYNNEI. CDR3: CASSPWQNYGYTF. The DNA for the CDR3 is TGTGCCAGCAGTCCTTGGCAGAACTATGGCTACACCTTC.

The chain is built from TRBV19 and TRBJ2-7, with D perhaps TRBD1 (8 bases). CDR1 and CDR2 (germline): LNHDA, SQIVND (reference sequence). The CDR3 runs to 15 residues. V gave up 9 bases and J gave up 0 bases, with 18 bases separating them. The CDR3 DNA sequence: TGTGCCAGCTCGCGGGGGACAGGCTACTCCTACGAGCAGTACTTC. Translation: CASSRGTGYSYEQYF.

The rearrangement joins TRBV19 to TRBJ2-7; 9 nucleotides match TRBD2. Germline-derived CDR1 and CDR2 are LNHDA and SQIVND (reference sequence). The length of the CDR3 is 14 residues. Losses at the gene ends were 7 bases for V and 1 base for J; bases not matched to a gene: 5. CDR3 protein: CASNPSGTSYEQYF. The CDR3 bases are TGTGCCAGTAACCCTAGCGGGACTTCCTACGAGCAGTACTTC.

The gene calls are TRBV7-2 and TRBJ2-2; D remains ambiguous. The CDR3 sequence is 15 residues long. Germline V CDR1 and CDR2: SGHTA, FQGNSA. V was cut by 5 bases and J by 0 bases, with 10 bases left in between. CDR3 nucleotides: TGTGCCAGCAGCCTACATACAGCGAACACCGGGGAGCTGTTTTTT. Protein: CASSLHTANTGELFF.

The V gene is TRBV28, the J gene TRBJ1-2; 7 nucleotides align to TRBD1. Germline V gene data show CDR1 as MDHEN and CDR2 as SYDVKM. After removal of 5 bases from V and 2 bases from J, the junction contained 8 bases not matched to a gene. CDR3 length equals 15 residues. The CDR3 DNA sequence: TGTGCCAGCAGTCCGGAGACAGGGAGAAACTATGGCTACACCTTC. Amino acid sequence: CASSPETGRNYGYTF.

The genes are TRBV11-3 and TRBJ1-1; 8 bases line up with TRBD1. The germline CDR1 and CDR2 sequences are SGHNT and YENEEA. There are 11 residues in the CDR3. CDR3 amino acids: CGDRRNTEAFF. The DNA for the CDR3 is TGTGGGGACAGGCGGAACACTGAAGCTTTCTTT.

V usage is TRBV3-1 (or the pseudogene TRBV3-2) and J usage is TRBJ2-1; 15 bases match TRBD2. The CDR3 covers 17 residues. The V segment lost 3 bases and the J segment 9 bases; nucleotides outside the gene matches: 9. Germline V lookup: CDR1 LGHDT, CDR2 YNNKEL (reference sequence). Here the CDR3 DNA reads TGTGCCAGCAGCCAGTCCACCGGGACTAGCGGGAGGACTGAGCAGTTCTTC. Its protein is CASSQSTGTSGRTEQFF.

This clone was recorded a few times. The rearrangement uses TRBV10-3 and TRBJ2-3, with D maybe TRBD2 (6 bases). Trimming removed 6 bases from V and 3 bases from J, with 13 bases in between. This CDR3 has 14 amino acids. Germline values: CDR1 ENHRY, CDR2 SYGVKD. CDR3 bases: TGTGCCATCAGAGTAACTAGCACGACAGATACGCAGTATTTT. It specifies CAIRVTSTTDTQYF.

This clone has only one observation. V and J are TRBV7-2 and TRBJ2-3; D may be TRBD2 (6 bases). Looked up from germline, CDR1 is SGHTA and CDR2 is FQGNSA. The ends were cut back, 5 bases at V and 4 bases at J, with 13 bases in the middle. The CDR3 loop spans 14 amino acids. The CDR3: CASSLGLRADTQYF. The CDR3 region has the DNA TGTGCCAGCAGCCTCGGACTACGAGCAGATACGCAGTATTTT.

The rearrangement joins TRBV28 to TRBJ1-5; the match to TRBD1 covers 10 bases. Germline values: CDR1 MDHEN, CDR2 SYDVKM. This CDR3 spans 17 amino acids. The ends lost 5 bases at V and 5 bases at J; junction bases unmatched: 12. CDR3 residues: CASSPNLRDRGYQPQHF. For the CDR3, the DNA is TGTGCCAGCAGTCCGAACCTAAGGGACAGGGGATATCAGCCCCAGCATTTT.

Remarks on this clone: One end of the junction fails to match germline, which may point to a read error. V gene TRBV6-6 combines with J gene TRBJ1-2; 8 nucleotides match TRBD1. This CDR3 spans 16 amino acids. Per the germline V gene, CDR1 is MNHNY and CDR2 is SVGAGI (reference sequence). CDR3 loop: CASTSRQGTDNYGYTF. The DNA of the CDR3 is TGCGCCAGCACCTCAAGACAGGGGACGGACAACTATGGCTACACCTTC.

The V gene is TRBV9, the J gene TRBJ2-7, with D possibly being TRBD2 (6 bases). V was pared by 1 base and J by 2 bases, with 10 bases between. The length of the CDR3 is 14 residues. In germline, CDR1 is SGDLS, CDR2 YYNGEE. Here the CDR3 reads CASSVSGLPYEQYF. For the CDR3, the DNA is TGTGCCAGCAGCGTATCGGGACTTCCCTACGAGCAGTACTTC.

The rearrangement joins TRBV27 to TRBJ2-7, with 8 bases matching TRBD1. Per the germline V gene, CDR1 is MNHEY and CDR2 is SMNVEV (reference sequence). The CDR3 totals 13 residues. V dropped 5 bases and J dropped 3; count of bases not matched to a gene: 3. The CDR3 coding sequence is TGTGCCAGCAGTGCGGGACAGGTCTACGAGCAGTACTTC. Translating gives CASSAGQVYEQYF.

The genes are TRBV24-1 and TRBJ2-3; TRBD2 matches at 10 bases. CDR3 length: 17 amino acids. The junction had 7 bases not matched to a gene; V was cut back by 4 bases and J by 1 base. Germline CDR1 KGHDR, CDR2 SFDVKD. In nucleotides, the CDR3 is TGTGCCACCAGTGAAACCTCTAGCGGGAGTGGCACAGATACGCAGTATTTT. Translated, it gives CATSETSSGSGTDTQYF.

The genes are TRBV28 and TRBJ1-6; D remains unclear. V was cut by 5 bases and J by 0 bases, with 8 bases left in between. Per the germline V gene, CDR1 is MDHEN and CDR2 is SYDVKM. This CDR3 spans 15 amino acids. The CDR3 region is CASSPSSSYNSPLHF. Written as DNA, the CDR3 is TGTGCCAGCAGTCCATCGAGCTCCTATAATTCACCCCTCCACTTT.

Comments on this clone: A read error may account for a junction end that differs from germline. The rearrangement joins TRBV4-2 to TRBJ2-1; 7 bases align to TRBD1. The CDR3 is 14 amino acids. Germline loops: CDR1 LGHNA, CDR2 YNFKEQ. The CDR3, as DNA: TGTACCAGCAGTGACAGGGTCCCCTACAATGAGCAGTTCTTC. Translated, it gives CTSSDRVPYNEQFF.

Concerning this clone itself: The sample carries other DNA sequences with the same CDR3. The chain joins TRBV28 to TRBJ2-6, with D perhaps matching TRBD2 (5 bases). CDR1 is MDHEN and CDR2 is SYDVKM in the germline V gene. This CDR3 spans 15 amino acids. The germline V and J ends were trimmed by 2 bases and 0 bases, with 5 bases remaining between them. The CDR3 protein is CASSLGSSGANVLTF. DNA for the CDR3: TGTGCCAGCAGTTTAGGGAGCTCTGGGGCCAACGTCCTGACTTTC.

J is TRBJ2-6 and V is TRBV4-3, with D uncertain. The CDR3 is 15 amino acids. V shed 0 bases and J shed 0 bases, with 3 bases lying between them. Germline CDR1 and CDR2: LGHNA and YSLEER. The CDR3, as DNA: TGCGCCAGCAGCCAAGACCACTCTGGGGCCAACGTCCTGACTTTC. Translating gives CASSQDHSGANVLTF.

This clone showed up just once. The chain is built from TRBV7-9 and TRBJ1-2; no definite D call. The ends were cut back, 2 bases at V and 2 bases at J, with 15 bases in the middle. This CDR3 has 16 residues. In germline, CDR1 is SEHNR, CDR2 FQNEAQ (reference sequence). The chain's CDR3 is CASSLSLGSENYGYTF. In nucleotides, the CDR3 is TGTGCCAGCAGCTTATCGTTGGGCAGTGAGAACTATGGCTACACCTTC.

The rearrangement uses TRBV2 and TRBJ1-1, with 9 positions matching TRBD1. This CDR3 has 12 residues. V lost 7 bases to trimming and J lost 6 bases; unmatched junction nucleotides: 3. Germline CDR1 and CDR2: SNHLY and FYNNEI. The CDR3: CASKRQGAEAFF. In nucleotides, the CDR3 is TGTGCCAGCAAGCGACAGGGGGCTGAAGCTTTCTTT.

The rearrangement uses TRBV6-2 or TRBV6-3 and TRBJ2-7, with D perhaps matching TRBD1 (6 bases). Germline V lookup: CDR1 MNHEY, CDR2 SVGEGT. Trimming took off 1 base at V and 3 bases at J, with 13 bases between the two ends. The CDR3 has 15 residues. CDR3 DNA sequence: TGTGCCAGCAGTTACTTGACAAGGGGGAGCTACGAGCAGTACTTC. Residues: CASSYLTRGSYEQYF.

For the CDR3, the DNA is TGTGCCAGCAGCCCAGGACTAGCGCCAAACTACGAGCAGTACTTC. This sequence encodes CASSPGLAPNYEQYF. The rearrangement joins TRBV7-2 to TRBJ2-7, with TRBD2 matching over 9 bases. The trim removed 5 bases at V and 3 bases at J, leaving 8 bases unmatched. The CDR3 consists of 15 residues. Germline assignment: CDR1 SGHTA and CDR2 FQGNSA.

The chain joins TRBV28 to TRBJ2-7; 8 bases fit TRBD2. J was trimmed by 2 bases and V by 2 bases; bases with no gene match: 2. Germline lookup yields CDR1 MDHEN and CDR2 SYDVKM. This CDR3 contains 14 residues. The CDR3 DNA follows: TGTGCCAGCAGTTTACGGGAGGGCCCCTACGAGCAGTACTTC. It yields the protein CASSLREGPYEQYF.

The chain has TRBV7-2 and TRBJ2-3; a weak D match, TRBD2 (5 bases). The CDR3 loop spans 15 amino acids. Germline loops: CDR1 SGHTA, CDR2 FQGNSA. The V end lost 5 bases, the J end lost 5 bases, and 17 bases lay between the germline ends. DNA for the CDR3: TGTGCCAGCAGCGACCGAGGTGGGAGTGGAGATACGCAGTATTTT. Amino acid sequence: CASSDRGGSGDTQYF.

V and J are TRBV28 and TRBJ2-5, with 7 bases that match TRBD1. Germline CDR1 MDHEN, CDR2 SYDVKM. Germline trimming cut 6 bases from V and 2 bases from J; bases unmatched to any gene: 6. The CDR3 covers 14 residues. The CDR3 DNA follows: TGTGCCAGCAGGGAGCCAGGGGGTCAAGAGACCCAGTACTTC. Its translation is CASREPGGQETQYF.

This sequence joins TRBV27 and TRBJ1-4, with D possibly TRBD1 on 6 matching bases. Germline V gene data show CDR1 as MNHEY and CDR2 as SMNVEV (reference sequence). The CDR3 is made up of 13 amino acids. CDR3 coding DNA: TGTGCTTGCGCCGGGGGGCCTAATGAAAAACTGTTTTTT. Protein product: CACAGGPNEKLFF.

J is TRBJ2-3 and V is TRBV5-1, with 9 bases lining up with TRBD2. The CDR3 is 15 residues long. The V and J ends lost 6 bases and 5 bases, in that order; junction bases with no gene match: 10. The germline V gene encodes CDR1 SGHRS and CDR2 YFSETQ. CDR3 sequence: CASKGSGSGLDTQYF. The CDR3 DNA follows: TGCGCCAGCAAGGGTAGCGGGAGCGGTTTAGATACGCAGTATTTT.

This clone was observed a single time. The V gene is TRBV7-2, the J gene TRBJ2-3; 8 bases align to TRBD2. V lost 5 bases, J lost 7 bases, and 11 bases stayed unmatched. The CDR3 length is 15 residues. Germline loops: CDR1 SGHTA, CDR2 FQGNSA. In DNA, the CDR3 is TGTGCCAGCAGCCCAGCGGGGACTAGGGGGTATACGCAGTATTTT. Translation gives CASSPAGTRGYTQYF.

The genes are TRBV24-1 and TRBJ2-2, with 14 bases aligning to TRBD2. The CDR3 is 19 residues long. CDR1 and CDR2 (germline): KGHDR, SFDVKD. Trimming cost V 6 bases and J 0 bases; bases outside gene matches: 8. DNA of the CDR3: TGTGCCACCAGTCCTGGGACTAGCGGGAGTCATCCGAACACCGGGGAGCTGTTTTTT. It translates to CATSPGTSGSHPNTGELFF.